This TCR beta chain derives from a study of graft-versus-host responses after intestinal transplantation. Background on the study: Isolated intestinal, liver-intestinal, or multivisceral transplants were what recipients had. All of the recipients had induction that used anti-thymocyte globulin, then tacrolimus and steroids for about 3 years.

Findings and limits, study-wide: When patients had graft-donor T cell macrochimerism, their allografts held high graft-versus-host to host-versus-graft clonal ratios. Peak circulating GvH clone levels were associated with early post-transplant HvG declines.

Profiled with immunoSEQ multiplex PCR; TCRdb holds only in-frame clones, not every one. The table records 90,000 to 150,000 clones, approximately 95% of them present only once. On this clone: Antigen specificity is unknown.

CDR1 and CDR2 (germline): SGHKS, YYEKEE (reference sequence). The trim removed 4 bases at V and 3 bases at J, leaving 10 bases unmatched. The length of the CDR3 is 17 residues. The specimen was unstimulated CD4+ T cells sorted from spleen or lymph node cells, collected before intestinal transplant. The sequence was obtained from a human donor who received an intestinal transplant. The chain employs TRBV5-5 and TRBJ2-6; 7 nucleotides align to TRBD1. The CDR3 spells CASSQDRASDGANVLTF. The CDR3 nucleotides read TGTGCCAGCAGCCAAGACAGGGCTTCCGATGGGGCCAACGTCCTGACTTTC.